These T cell receptor beta chains were read from a single sample in a study of shared clonotypes between healthy human individuals. Some clones are missing from TCRdb's copy, which holds only in-frame ones; the method was immunoSEQ multiplex PCR. The sample yields around 2.5 million clones, over 85% seen once. The specimen sequenced was naive CD4+ T cells from PBMCs. These receptors were taken from a man aged 18-30 years in good health. Some clones in this sample may be carry-over from other donors' samples. Each CDR3 is given with its conserved first and last residue. D genes are given only for firm matches. Clone size is shown for a subset of rows, as once, few, many or a class of expanded clone.

CDR3	DNA	V	D	size	J
CASSQGRQGNSNQPQHF	TGCGCCAGCAGCCAAGGTAGACAGGGCAATAGCAATCAGCCCCAGCATTTT	TRBV4-1	TRBD1	NA	TRBJ1-5
CASSFSGGSSYNEQFF	TGCGCCAGCAGCTTCTCTGGCGGGAGTTCCTACAATGAGCAGTTCTTC	TRBV5-1	TRBD2	NA	TRBJ2-1
CAWREYSEQYF	TGTGCCTGGAGGGAGTACTCCGAGCAGTACTTC	TRBV30	NA	NA	TRBJ2-7
CASSLGASGAINEQFF	TGTGCCAGCAGCCTCGGAGCTAGCGGGGCGATAAATGAGCAGTTCTTC	TRBV7-3	TRBD2	NA	TRBJ2-1
CASSLLGGGRAEAFF	TGTGCCAGCAGTTTATTAGGAGGGGGGAGGGCTGAAGCTTTCTTT	TRBV27	NA	NA	TRBJ1-1
CASRTPGGPVNIQYF	TGTGCCAGCAGGACACCGGGGGGGCCGGTAAACATTCAGTACTTC	TRBV7-2	TRBD2	NA	TRBJ2-4
CASTKLAAGTDTQYF	TGTGCCAGCACTAAACTAGCGGCGGGCACAGATACGCAGTATTTT	TRBV27	TRBD2	once	TRBJ2-3
CASSLSVGENTEAFF	TGCGCCAGCAGCTTGTCTGTAGGGGAGAACACTGAAGCTTTCTTT	TRBV5-1	NA	NA	TRBJ1-1
CASSLQAGGRVGAKNIQYF	TGTGCCAGCAGTCTCCAAGCGGGAGGAAGGGTAGGGGCCAAAAACATTCAGTACTTC	TRBV28	TRBD2	NA	TRBJ2-4
CASTVGQVNTEAFF	TGTGCCAGCACTGTGGGACAGGTTAACACTGAAGCTTTCTTT	TRBV6-1	TRBD1	NA	TRBJ1-1
CASSVAGDSYNEQFF	TGTGCCAGCAGCGTAGCGGGAGACTCCTACAATGAGCAGTTCTTC	TRBV9	NA	NA	TRBJ2-1
CASSRANRANQHGYTF	TGTGCCAGTAGTAGAGCTAACCGGGCCAACCAACATGGCTACACCTTC	TRBV19	NA	NA	TRBJ1-2
CAISEGRGGNYGYTF	TGTGCCATCAGTGAGGGTCGAGGGGGCAACTATGGCTACACCTTC	TRBV10-3	TRBD1	NA	TRBJ1-2
CASSLSGIYNEQFF	TGTGCCAGCAGCTTAAGCGGTATATACAATGAGCAGTTCTTC	TRBV7-2	NA	NA	TRBJ2-1
CASSGIVAGAYFPQYF	TGTGCCAGCAGTGGGATAGTAGCGGGAGCGTATTTCCCTCAGTACTTC	TRBV28	TRBD2	NA	TRBJ2-7
CASSPDRVTQGTQYF	TGTGCCAGCAGTCCTGACAGAGTGACACAGGGTACGCAGTATTTT	TRBV28	NA	NA	TRBJ2-3
CASSLDRGGQPQHF	TGCGCCAGCAGCTTGGACAGGGGGGGTCAGCCCCAGCATTTT	TRBV5-1	TRBD1	NA	TRBJ1-5
CASSLSGRFTGELFF	TGTGCCAGCAGCCTTAGCGGGAGATTCACCGGGGAGCTGTTTTTT	TRBV11-2	TRBD2	NA	TRBJ2-2
CASSRGQGDQPQHF	TGTGCCAGCAGTCGTGGGCAGGGTGATCAGCCCCAGCATTTT	TRBV7-9	NA	NA	TRBJ1-5
CASSKGTGTGYEQYF	TGTGCCAGTAGTAAAGGGACAGGGACAGGGTACGAGCAGTACTTC	TRBV19	TRBD1	few	TRBJ2-7
CASSPRLGPSSYNEQFF	TGCGCCAGCAGCCCGAGACTAGGCCCTAGCTCCTACAATGAGCAGTTCTTC	TRBV4-1	NA	NA	TRBJ2-1
CASSRGTGGRGYTF	TGTGCCAGCAGCAGGGGGACAGGGGGTAGGGGCTACACCTTC	TRBV28	TRBD1	NA	TRBJ1-2
CASSSRTSGRAVNEQFF	TGTGCCAGCAGTTCTAGGACTAGCGGGAGGGCGGTCAATGAGCAGTTCTTC	TRBV28	TRBD2	NA	TRBJ2-1
CASSPPPGVNQPQHF	TGTGCCAGCAGCCCCCCCCCGGGGGTCAATCAGCCCCAGCATTTT	TRBV7-2	NA	NA	TRBJ1-5
CASSRASGTVSYEQYF	TGTGCCAGCAGTCGAGCCTCCGGGACAGTCTCCTACGAGCAGTACTTC	TRBV7-9	TRBD1	once	TRBJ2-7
CASRIGTAYGYTF	TGTGCCAGCAGGATCGGGACCGCCTATGGCTACACCTTC	TRBV28	NA	NA	TRBJ1-2
CASSRWGYEQYF	TGTGCCAGCAGCCGGTGGGGGTACGAGCAGTACTTC	TRBV5-5	NA	NA	TRBJ2-7
CASSTPRGEQYF	TGTGCCAGCAGTACCCCCAGGGGGGAGCAGTACTTC	TRBV5-4	TRBD1	NA	TRBJ2-7
CASRIKGDGFYGYTF	TGTGCCAGTAGGATCAAGGGGGACGGGTTCTATGGCTACACCTTC	TRBV19	NA	NA	TRBJ1-2
CASSRALSGTGGGETQYF	TGCGCCAGCAGCCGCGCACTTTCCGGGACAGGGGGAGGGGAGACCCAGTACTTC	TRBV5-1	TRBD1	NA	TRBJ2-5
CASSLNLASSTDTQYF	TGTGCCAGCAGCTTAAACCTAGCGTCTAGCACAGATACGCAGTATTTT	TRBV7-2	NA	NA	TRBJ2-3
CATSLRGEETQYF	TGTGCCACGTCCCTCCGGGGGGAAGAGACCCAGTACTTC	TRBV10-3	TRBD2	NA	TRBJ2-5
CASSLTGQALYGYTF	TGCGCCAGCAGCTTGACCGGACAGGCCCTCTATGGCTACACCTTC	TRBV5-1	TRBD1	NA	TRBJ1-2
CASSLGTYGYTF	TGTGCCAGCAGCTTAGGGACGTATGGCTACACCTTC	TRBV7-9	NA	NA	TRBJ1-2
CASSSRRDTEAFF	TGTGCCAGCAGCTCACGGCGGGACACTGAAGCTTTCTTT	TRBV5-4	NA	few	TRBJ1-1
CASSPRGGEETQYF	TGTGCCAGCAGCCCTCGAGGGGGGGAAGAGACCCAGTACTTC	TRBV7-3	NA	NA	TRBJ2-5
CASSSPSRWEAFF	TGTGCCAGCAGTTCGCCTTCCAGGTGGGAAGCTTTCTTT	TRBV28	NA	NA	TRBJ1-1
CASSVVPSLAGETQYF	TGTGCCAGCAGCGTAGTCCCTTCACTAGCGGGAGAGACCCAGTACTTC	TRBV9	TRBD2	NA	TRBJ2-5
CAWSASRLPGRETQYF	TGTGCCTGGAGTGCCTCCAGGTTACCGGGGCGAGAGACCCAGTACTTC	TRBV30	NA	NA	TRBJ2-5
CASSYSGSTDTQYF	TGTGCCAGCAGTTACTCGGGTAGCACAGATACGCAGTATTTT	TRBV6-5	NA	once	TRBJ2-3
CASSLEGRTLNEKLFF	TGTGCCAGCAGCTTAGAGGGCCGGACGTTAAATGAAAAACTGTTTTTT	TRBV7-9	NA	NA	TRBJ1-4
CASSFTGTSGNTIYF	TGTGCCAGCAGTTTCACAGGAACCTCTGGAAACACCATATATTTT	TRBV28	NA	NA	TRBJ1-3
CASSSSGTPTYEQYF	TGTGCCAGCAGCTCGTCCGGGACGCCTACCTACGAGCAGTACTTC	TRBV5-4	NA	NA	TRBJ2-7
CSVARGEAFF	TGCAGCGTAGCGAGGGGTGAAGCTTTCTTT	TRBV20-1	NA	NA	TRBJ1-1
CASSPGGHYEQYF	TGTGCCAGCTCACCCGGGGGACACTACGAGCAGTACTTC	TRBV18	NA	NA	TRBJ2-7
CASSRTQGAYTEAFF	TGTGCCAGCAGCCGGACACAGGGGGCTTACACTGAAGCTTTCTTT	TRBV9	TRBD1	once	TRBJ1-1